This entry features one T cell receptor (beta chain) sequence. The antigen is undetermined. Regions amplified from RNA transcripts were the TCR beta CDR3 regions. When the TCR CDR3 underwent first-round RT-PCR, the HTBI primer set was used. TCRdb analysed the multiplex PCR reads with MiXCR anew, one entry per CDR3 protein. This sample carries about 420,000 distinct CDR3 sequences, approximately 14% of them seen once, and the ten largest clones take 14%. The data were taken from a study of T cells in Graves' hyperthyroidism and ophthalmopathy. Broader study findings: Blood also held most thyroid clonotypes expanded beyond 0.001.

The CDR3 contains 14 residues. Germline V lookup: CDR1 MDHEN, CDR2 SYDVKM. The V and J ends lost 2 bases and 6 bases respectively, with 10 bases between them. The chain recombines TRBV28 with TRBJ2-2, with a possible D match to TRBD2 (5 bases). Sequencing was carried out using blood. The origin of this receptor is a woman in her late teens or twenties with Graves' hyperthyroidism. CDR3 region: CASSLIRGAGELFF. DNA of the CDR3: TGTGCCAGCAGTTTAATTCGGGGTGCCGGGGAGCTGTTTTTT. Combining the CDR3 with reference TRBV28 and TRBJ2-2 gives the whole variable domain DVKVTQSSRYLVKRTGEKVFLECVQDMDHENMFWYRQDPGLGLRLIYFSYDVKMKEKGDIPEGYSVSREKKERFSLILESASTNQTSMYLCASSLIRGAGELFFGEGSRLTVL.